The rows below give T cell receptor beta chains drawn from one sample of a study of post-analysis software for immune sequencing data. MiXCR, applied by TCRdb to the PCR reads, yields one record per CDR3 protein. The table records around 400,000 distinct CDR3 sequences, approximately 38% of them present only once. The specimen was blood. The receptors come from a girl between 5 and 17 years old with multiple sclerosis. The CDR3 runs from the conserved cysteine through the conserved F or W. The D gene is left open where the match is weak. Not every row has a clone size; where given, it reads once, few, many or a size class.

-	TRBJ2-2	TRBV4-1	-	TGCGCCAGCAGCCAAGAAACACCGAAAATGAGAACCGGGGAGCTGTTTTTT	CASSQETPKMRTGELFF
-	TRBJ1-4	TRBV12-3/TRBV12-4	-	TGTGCCAGCAGTCCAGGGGCAACTAATGAAAAACGGTTTTTT	CASSPGATNEKRFF
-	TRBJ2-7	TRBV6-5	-	TGTGCCACCCGAGAGGTAAACGGGGGTGAAACCTACGAGCAGTACTTC	CATREVNGGETYEQYF
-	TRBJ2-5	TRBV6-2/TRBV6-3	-	TGTGCCATCCGGACAGACGCCCAAGAGACCCAGTACTTC	CAIRTDAQETQYF
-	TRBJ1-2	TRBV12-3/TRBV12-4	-	TGTGCCAGCAGCCCACAGGGAGCTCCGACGTATGGCTACACCTTC	CASSPQGAPTYGYTF
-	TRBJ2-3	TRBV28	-	TGTGCCAGCAGACCCACAGGGAAGGCAGATACGCAGTATTTT	CASRPTGKADTQYF
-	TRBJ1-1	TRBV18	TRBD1	TGTGCCAGCTCACTGGGGGACAGAGCCCCCGATGTGGAAGCTTTCTTT	CASSLGDRAPDVEAFF
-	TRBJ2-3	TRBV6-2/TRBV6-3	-	TGTGCCAGCAGTTACTCGGGGATTCGGACAGATACGCAGTATTTT	CASSYSGIRTDTQYF
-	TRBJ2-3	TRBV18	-	TGTGCCAGCTCGTCCGTCTGGGAGACTAGCACAGATACGCAGTATTTT	CASSSVWETSTDTQYF
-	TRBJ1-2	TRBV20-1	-	TGCAGTGCTAGTATGGGGGCCTCGGGGAGTTATGGCTACACCTTC	CSASMGASGSYGYTF
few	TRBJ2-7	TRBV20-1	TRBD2	TGCAGTGCTTCGCGGGGGTACGAGCAGTACTTC	CSASRGYEQYF
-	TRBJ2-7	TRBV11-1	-	TGTGCCAGCAGCCGCCGGCAGGGGACCTACGAGCAGTACTTC	CASSRRQGTYEQYF
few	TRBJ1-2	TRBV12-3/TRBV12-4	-	TGTGCCAGCAGTTCCAGAAAATGGGGGAGCTATGGCTACACCTTC	CASSSRKWGSYGYTF
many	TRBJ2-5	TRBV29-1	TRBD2	TGCAGCGAAATGACTAGCGGGAGTCAGACCCAGTACTTC	CSEMTSGSQTQYF
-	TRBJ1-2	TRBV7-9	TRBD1	TGTGCCAGCACCCGGACAGGGGCGTTCGATGGCTACACCTTC	CASTRTGAFDGYTF
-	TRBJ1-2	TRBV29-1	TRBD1	TGCAGCGTTGGGCAGGGGGCTAACTATGGCTACACCTTC	CSVGQGANYGYTF
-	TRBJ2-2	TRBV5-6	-	TGTGCCAGCAGCACCCTTGGGGAAGGCGGGGAGCTGTTTTTT	CASSTLGEGGELFF
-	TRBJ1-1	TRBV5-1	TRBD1	TGCGCCAGCAGCCAATCCCCGGGACAGGGGTTTTTGAACACTGAAGCTTTCTTT	CASSQSPGQGFLNTEAFF
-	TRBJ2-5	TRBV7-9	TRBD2	TGTGCCAGCAGCGCATCCGGGACTAGCGGGGAGCAGTACTTC	CASSASGTSGEQYF
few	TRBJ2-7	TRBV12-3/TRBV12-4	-	TGTGCCAGCAGGCAGCAGGGGAATCCCTACGAGCAGTACTTC	CASRQQGNPYEQYF
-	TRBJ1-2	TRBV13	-	TGTGCCAGCAGCTTGGGGTACCGCGCCCGTAGGACGTATGGCTACACCTTC	CASSLGYRARRTYGYTF
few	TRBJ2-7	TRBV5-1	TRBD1	TGCGCCAGCAGCTTCAGACAGGGGCGTTCCTACGAGCAGTACTTC	CASSFRQGRSYEQYF
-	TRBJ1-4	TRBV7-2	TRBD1	TGTGCCAGCAGTCCCCAGCGGGACAGGCGATCCGAAAAACTGTTTTTT	CASSPQRDRRSEKLFF
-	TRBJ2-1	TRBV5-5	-	TGTACCAGCAGCTTGGTTGGGTTACACAATGAGCAGTTCTTC	CTSSLVGLHNEQFF
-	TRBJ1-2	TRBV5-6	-	TGTGTCAGCAGCTTGGTAACAGGCGACTCTAACTATGGCTACACCTTC	CVSSLVTGDSNYGYTF
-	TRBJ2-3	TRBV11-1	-	TGTGCCAGCAGCTTAGCTAGCGGACCTAGCACAGATACGCGGTATTTT	CASSLASGPSTDTRYF
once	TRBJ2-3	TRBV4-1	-	TGCGCCAGCGGCCCCCCTAGCACAGATACGCAGTATTTT	CASGPPSTDTQYF
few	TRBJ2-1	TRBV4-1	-	TGCGCCAGCAGCCAAGGGTCGGGGGCGGATGAGCAGTTCTTC	CASSQGSGADEQFF
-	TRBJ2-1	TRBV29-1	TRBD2	TGCAGCGTTGAAGGTCTAGCGGGGTCCCACAATGAGCAGTTCTTC	CSVEGLAGSHNEQFF
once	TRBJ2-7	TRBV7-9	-	TGTGCCGGCAGCAAGGACGACAAACCCTACGAGCAGTACTTC	CAGSKDDKPYEQYF
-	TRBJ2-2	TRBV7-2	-	TGTGCCAGCAGCTTAACGGATTACACCGGGGAGCTGTTTTTT	CASSLTDYTGELFF
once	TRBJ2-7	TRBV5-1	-	TGCGCCAGCAGCTTGGGAGGCGCAGGAAGCCACGAGCAGTACTTC	CASSLGGAGSHEQYF
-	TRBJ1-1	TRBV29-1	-	TGCAGCGTTGTGAGGGACACTGAAGCTTTCTTT	CSVVRDTEAFF